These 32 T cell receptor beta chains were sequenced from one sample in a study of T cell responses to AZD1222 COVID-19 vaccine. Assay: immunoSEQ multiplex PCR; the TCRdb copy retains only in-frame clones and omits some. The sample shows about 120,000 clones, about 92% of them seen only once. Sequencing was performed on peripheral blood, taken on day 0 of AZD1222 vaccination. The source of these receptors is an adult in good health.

The CDR3 region has the DNA TGCGCCAGCAGCCAACTAGCGGGAGGGCCTAACGAGCAGTTCTTC. It encodes CASSQLAGGPNEQFF. This chain joins TRBV4-3 and TRBJ2-1; 12 bases fit TRBD2. Germline values: CDR1 LGHNA, CDR2 YSLEER. The CDR3 extends over 15 amino acids. The V gene end was trimmed by 2 bases and the J gene end by 10 bases; junction bases not matched to a gene: 6.

The CDR3 nucleotides are TGCGCCAGCAGCCAAGAGACAGCAACTAACTATGGCTACACCTTC. This encodes CASSQETATNYGYTF. The chain has TRBV4-3 and TRBJ1-2; D possibly corresponds to TRBD1 (5 bases). The V gene lost 0 bases and the J gene lost 0 bases, with 8 bases spanning the gap. Per the germline V gene, CDR1 is LGHNA and CDR2 is YSLEER. The CDR3 consists of 15 residues.

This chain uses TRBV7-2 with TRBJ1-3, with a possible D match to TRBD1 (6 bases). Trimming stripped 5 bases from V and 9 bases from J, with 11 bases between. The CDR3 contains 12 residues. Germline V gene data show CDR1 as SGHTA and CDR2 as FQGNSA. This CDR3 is CASSPGGPTIYF. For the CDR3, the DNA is TGTGCCAGCAGCCCCGGGGGGCCCACCATATATTTT.

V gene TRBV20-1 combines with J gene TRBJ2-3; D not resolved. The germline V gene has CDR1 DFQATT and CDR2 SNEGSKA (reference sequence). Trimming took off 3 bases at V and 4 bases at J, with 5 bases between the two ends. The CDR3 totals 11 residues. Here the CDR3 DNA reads TGCAGTGCTAGTTCCCCAGATACGCAGTATTTT. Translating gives CSASSPDTQYF.

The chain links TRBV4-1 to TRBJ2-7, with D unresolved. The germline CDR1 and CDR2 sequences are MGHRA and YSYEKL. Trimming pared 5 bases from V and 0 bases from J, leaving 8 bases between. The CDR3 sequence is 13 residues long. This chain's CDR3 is CASSGFSSYEQYF. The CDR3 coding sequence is TGCGCCAGCAGCGGCTTCAGCTCCTACGAGCAGTACTTC.

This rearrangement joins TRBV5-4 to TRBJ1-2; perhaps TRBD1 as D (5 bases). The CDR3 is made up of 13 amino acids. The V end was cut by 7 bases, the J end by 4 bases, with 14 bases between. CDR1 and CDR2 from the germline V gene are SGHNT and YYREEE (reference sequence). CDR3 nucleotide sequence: TGTGCCAGCGGACTTTCGCAGGGCTATGGCTACACCTTC. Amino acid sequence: CASGLSQGYGYTF.

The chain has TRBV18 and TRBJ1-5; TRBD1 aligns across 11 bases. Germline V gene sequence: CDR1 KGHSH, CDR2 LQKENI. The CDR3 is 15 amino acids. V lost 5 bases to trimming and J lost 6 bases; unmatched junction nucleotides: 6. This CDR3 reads CASSSRTGGVQPQHF. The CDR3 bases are TGTGCCAGCTCAAGCCGGACAGGGGGCGTTCAGCCCCAGCATTTT.

Here the CDR3 DNA reads TGTGCCAGTAGTACAGGGACTAGCGGGGCTTACGAGCAGTACTTC. It is translated as CASSTGTSGAYEQYF. The chain has TRBV19 and TRBJ2-7; 13 bases are a match to TRBD2. Unmatched junction bases numbered 4, after V lost 4 bases and J lost 4 bases. Germline assignment: CDR1 LNHDA and CDR2 SQIVND (reference sequence). This CDR3 is built from 15 residues.

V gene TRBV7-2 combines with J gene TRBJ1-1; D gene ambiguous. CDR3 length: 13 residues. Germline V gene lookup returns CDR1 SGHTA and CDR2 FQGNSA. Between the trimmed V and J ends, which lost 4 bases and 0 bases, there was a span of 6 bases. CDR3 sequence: CASSSSMNTEAFF. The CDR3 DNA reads TGTGCCAGCAGCTCGAGCATGAACACTGAAGCTTTCTTT. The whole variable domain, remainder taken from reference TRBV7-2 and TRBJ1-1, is GAGVSQSPSNKVTEKGKDVELRCDPISGHTALYWYRQSLGQGLEFLIYFQGNSAPDKSGLPSDRFSAERTGGSVSTLTIQRTQQEDSAVYLCASSSSMNTEAFFGQGTRLTVV.

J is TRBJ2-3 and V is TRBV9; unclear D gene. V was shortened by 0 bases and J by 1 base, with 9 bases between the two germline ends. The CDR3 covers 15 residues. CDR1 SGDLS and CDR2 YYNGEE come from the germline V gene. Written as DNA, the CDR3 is TGTGCCAGCAGCGTAGCCCAGCACGGCACAGATACGCAGTATTTT. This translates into CASSVAQHGTDTQYF.

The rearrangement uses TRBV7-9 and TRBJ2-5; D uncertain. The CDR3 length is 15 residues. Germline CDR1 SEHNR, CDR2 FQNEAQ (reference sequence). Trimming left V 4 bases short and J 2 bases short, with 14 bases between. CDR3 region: CASSSGVRLQETQYF. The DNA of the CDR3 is TGTGCCAGCAGCTCAGGAGTGCGCCTACAAGAGACCCAGTACTTC. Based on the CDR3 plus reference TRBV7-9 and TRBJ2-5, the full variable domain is DTGVSQNPRHKITKRGQNVTFRCDPISEHNRLYWYRQTLGQGPEFLTYFQNEAQLEKSRLLSDRFSAERPKGSFSTLEIQRTEQGDSAMYLCASSSGVRLQETQYFGPGTRLLVL.

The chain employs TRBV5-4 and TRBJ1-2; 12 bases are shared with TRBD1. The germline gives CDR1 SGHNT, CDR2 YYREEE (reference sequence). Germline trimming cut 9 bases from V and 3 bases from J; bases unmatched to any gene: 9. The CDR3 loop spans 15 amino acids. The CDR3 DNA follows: TGTGCCACCCACCGGGACAGGGGGCAAGACTATGGCTACACCTTC. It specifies CATHRDRGQDYGYTF.

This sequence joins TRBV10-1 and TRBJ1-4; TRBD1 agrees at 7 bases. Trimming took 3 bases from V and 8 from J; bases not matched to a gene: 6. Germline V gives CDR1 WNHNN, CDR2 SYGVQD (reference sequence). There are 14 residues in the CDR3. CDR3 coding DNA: TGCGCCAGCAGTGACAACAGGGGTGGAGAAAAACTGTTTTTT. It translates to CASSDNRGGEKLFF.

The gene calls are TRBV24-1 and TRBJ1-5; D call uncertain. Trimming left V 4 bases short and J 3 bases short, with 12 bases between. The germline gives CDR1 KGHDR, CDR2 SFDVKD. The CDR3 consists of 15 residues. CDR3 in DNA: TGTGCCACCAGTGAGGCCGGACCAGTCAATCAGCCCCAGCATTTT. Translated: CATSEAGPVNQPQHF.

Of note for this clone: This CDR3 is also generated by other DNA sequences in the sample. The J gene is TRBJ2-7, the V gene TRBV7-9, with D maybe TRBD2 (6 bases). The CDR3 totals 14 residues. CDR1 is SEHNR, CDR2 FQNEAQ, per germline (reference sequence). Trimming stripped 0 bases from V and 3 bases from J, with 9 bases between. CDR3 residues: CASSLAGTGYEQYF. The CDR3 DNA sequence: TGTGCCAGCAGCTTAGCTGGGACTGGCTACGAGCAGTACTTC.

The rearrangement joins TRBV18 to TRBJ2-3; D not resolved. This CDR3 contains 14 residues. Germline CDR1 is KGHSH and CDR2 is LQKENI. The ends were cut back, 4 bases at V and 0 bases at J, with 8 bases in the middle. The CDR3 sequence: CASSRGTSTDTQYF. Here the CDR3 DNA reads TGTGCCAGCTCACGAGGTACTAGCACAGATACGCAGTATTTT.

The CDR3 sequence is CASSQLLGGGTEAFF. The CDR3 nucleotides read TGCGCCAGCAGCCAACTTTTAGGGGGCGGCACTGAAGCTTTCTTT. The V and J genes are TRBV4-3 and TRBJ1-1, with TRBD1 matching over 7 bases. Germline V lookup: CDR1 LGHNA, CDR2 YSLEER. Trimming cost V 2 bases and J 4 bases; bases outside gene matches: 7. This CDR3 comprises 15 residues.

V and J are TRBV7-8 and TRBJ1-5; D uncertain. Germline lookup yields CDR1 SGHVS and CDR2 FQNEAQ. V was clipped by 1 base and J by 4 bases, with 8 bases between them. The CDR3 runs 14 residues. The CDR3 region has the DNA TGTGCCAGCAGCTTAGGATTGCGTAATCAGCCCCAGCATTTT. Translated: CASSLGLRNQPQHF.

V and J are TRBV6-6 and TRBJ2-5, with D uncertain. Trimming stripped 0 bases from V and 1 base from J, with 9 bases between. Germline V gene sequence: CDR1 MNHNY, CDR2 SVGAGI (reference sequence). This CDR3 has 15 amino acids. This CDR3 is CASSYSATAQETQYF. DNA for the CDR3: TGTGCCAGCAGTTACTCTGCTACAGCCCAAGAGACCCAGTACTTC.

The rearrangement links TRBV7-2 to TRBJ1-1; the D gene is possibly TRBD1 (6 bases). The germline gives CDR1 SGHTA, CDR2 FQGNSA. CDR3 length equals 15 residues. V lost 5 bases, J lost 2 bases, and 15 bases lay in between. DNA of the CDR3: TGTGCCAGCAGCAGTCGAGGACAGCATAACACTGAAGCTTTCTTT. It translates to CASSSRGQHNTEAFF.

The CDR3 spells CASSPYGGNEAFF. The CDR3 DNA is TGTGCCAGCAGCCCTTATGGGGGCAATGAAGCTTTCTTT. V usage is TRBV27 and J usage is TRBJ1-1; D might be TRBD1 (6 bases). Germline assignment: CDR1 MNHEY and CDR2 SMNVEV (reference sequence). Trimming took 6 bases from V and 7 from J, leaving 15 bases between them. This CDR3 is 13 amino acids long.

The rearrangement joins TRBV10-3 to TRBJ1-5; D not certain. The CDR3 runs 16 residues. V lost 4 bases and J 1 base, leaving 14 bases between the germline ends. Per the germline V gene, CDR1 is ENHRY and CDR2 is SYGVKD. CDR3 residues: CAISGLPGSSNQPQHF. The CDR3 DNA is TGTGCCATCAGTGGATTACCCGGGAGCAGCAATCAGCCCCAGCATTTT.

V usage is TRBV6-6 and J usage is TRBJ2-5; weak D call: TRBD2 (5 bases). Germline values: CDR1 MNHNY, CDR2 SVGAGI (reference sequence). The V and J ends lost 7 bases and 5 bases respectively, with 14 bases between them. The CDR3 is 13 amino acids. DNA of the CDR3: TGTGCCAGCATTCCAAATAGCGCGGAGACCCAGTACTTC. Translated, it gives CASIPNSAETQYF.

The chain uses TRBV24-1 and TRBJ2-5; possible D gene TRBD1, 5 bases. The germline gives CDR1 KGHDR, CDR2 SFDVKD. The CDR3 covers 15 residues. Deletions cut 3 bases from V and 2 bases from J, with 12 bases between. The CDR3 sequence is CATSDPRTYQETQYF. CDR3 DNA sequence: TGTGCCACCAGTGATCCACGGACATATCAAGAGACCCAGTACTTC.

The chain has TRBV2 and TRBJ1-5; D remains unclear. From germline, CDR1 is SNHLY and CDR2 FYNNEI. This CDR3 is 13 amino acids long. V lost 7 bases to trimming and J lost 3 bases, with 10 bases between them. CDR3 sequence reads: CASNTGYNQPQHF. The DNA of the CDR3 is TGTGCCAGCAACACCGGCTACAATCAGCCCCAGCATTTT.

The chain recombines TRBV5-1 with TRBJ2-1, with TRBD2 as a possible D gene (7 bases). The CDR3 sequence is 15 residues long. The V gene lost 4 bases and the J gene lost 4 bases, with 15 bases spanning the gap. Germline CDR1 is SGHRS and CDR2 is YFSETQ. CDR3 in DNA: TGCGCCAGCAGCCCTTCGGGGGGCACTTACAATGAGCAGTTCTTC. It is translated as CASSPSGGTYNEQFF. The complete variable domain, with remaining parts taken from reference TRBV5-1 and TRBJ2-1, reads KAGVTQTPRYLIKTRGQQVTLSCSPISGHRSVSWYQQTPGQGLQFLFEYFSETQRNKGNFPGRFSGRQFSNSRSEMNVSTLELGDSALYLCASSPSGGTYNEQFFGPGTRLTVL.

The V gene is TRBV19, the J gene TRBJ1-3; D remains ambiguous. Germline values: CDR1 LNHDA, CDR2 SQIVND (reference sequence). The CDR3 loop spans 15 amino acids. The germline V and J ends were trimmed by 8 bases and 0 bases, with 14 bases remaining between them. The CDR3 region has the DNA TGTGCCAGTCAGTTGTATCGTAGCTCTGGAAACACCATATATTTT. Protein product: CASQLYRSSGNTIYF.

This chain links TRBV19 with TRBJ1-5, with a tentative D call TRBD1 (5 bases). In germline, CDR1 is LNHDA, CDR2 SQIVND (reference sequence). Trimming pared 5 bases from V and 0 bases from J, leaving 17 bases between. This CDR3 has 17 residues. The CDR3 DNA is TGTGCCAGTAGTGCCCTCGACGGGGACTATAGCAATCAGCCCCAGCATTTT. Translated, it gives CASSALDGDYSNQPQHF. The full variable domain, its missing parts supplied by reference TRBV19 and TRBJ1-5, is DGGITQSPKYLFRKEGQNVTLSCEQNLNHDAMYWYRQDPGQGLRLIYYSQIVNDFQKGDIAEGYSVSREKKESFPLTVTSAQKNPTAFYLCASSALDGDYSNQPQHFGDGTRLSIL.

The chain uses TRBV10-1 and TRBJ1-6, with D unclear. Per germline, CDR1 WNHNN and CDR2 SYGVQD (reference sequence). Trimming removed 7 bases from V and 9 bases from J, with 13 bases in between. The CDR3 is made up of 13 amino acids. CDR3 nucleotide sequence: TGCGCCAGCACGGAGGGAGTGGGTTCACCCCTCCACTTT. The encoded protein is CASTEGVGSPLHF.

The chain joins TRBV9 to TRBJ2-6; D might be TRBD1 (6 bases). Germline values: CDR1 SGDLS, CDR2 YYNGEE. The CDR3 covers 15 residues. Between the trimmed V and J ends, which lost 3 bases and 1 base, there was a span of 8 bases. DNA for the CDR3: TGTGCCAGCAGCGCAGGGGATTCTGGGGCCAACGTCCTGACTTTC. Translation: CASSAGDSGANVLTF.

The CDR3 region is CASSESELTDTQYF. For the CDR3, the DNA is TGCGCCAGCAGTGAGTCGGAACTCACAGATACGCAGTATTTT. This chain uses TRBV10-1 with TRBJ2-3; no clear D. V gave up 0 bases and J gave up 2 bases, with 6 bases separating them. The CDR3 is 14 residues long. CDR1 and CDR2 (germline): WNHNN, SYGVQD (reference sequence).

The CDR3 DNA reads as TGTGCCAGCTCACGGGAAGAGACCCAGTACTTC. It is translated as CASSREETQYF. This chain links TRBV18 with TRBJ2-5, with D unclear. CDR3 length: 11 amino acids. Germline V gene sequence: CDR1 KGHSH, CDR2 LQKENI. Trimming took 4 bases from V and 3 from J, leaving 3 bases between them.